Sequencing of this T cell receptor beta chain was carried out in a study of vaccination effects on CD4 cells after COVID-19. Generated by immunoSEQ multiplex PCR, the TCRdb table keeps only in-frame clones and is missing some. Of about 68,000 clones listed, 75% to 90% are singletons. Of note for this clone: Its specificity is not known.

Before sequencing, viral peptide pools were used by the ViraFEST assay to expand antigen-specific CD4+ T cells. Having been cultured for ten to eleven days, the cells underwent CD4+ T cell isolation. All vaccine recipients tested negative for nucleocapsid antibodies and had never contracted SARS-CoV-2 infection. The material sequenced was CD4+ T cells from PBMCs cultured with SARS-CoV-2 spike peptides, taken before COVID-19 vaccination. This receptor was identified in a human donor who received a COVID-19 vaccine.

DNA for the CDR3: TGCAGCGTCCCCGGGCGCACTGAAGCTTTCTTT. It translates to CSVPGRTEAFF. The chain has TRBV29-1 and TRBJ1-1; D is ambiguous. V was clipped by 6 bases and J by 4 bases, with 9 bases between them. CDR1 and CDR2 (germline): SQVTM, ANQGSEA. The CDR3 length is 11 residues.